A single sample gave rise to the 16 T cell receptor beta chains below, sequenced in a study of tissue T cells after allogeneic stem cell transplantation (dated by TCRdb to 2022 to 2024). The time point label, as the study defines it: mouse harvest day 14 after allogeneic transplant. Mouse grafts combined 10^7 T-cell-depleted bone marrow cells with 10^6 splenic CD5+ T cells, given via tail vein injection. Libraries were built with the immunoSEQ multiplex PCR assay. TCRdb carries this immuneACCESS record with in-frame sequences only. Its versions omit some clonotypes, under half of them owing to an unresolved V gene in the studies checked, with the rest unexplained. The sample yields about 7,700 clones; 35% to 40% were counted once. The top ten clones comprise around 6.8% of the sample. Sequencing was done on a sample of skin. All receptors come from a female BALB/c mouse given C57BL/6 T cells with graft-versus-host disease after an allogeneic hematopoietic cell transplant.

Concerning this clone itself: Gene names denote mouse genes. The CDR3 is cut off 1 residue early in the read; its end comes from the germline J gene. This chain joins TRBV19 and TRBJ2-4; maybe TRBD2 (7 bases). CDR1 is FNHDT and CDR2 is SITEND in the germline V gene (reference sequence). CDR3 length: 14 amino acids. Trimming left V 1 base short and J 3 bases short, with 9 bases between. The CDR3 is CASSIRGAQNTLYF. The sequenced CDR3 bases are TGTGCCAGCAGTATAAGGGGGGCGCAAAACACCTTGTAC.

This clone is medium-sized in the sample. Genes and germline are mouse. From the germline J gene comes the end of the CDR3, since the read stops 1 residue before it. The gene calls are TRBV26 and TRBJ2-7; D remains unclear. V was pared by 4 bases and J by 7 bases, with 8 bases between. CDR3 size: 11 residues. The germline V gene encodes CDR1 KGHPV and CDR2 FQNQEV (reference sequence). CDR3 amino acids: CASSQGWEQYF. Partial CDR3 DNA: TGTGCCAGCAGTCAGGGTTGGGAACAGTAC. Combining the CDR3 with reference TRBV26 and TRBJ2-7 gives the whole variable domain NSKVIQTPRYLVKGQGQKAKMRCIPEKGHPVVFWYQQNKNNEFKFLINFQNQEVLQQIDMTEKRFSAECPSNSPCSLEIQSSEAGDSALYLCASSQGWEQYFGPGTRLTVL.

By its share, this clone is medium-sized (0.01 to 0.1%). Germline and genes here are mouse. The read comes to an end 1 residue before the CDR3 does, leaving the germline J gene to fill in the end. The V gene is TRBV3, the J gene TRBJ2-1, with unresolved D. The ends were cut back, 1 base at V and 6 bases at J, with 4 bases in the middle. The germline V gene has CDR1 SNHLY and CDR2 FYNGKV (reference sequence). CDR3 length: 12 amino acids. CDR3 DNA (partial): TGTGCCAGCAGCTTAGACCCTGCTGAGCAGTTC. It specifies CASSLDPAEQF. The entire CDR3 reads CASSLDPAEQFF.

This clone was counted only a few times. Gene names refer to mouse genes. Partial CDR3 DNA: TGTGCCAGCAGTGGCGGGGGGGCCAACCAAGACACCCAGTAC. Translating gives CASSGGGANQDTQY. The complete CDR3 sequence is CASSGGGANQDTQYF. V and J are TRBV24 and TRBJ2-5, with 8 nucleotides matching TRBD2. The CDR3 end lies 1 residue beyond the end of the read and is filled in from the germline J gene. There are 15 residues in the CDR3. After removal of 5 bases from V and 0 bases from J, the junction contained 4 bases not matched to a gene. Germline CDR1 KGHTA, CDR2 FRNEEI.

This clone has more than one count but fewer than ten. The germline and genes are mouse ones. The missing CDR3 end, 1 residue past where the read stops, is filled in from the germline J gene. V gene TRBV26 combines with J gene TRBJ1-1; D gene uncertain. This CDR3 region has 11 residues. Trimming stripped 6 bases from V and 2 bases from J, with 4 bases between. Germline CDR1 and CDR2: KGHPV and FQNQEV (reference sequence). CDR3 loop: CASSDNTEVFF. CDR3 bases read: TGTGCCAGCAGCGATAACACAGAAGTCTTC. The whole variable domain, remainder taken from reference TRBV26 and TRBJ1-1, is NSKVIQTPRYLVKGQGQKAKMRCIPEKGHPVVFWYQQNKNNEFKFLINFQNQEVLQQIDMTEKRFSAECPSNSPCSLEIQSSEAGDSALYLCASSDNTEVFFGKGTRLTVV.

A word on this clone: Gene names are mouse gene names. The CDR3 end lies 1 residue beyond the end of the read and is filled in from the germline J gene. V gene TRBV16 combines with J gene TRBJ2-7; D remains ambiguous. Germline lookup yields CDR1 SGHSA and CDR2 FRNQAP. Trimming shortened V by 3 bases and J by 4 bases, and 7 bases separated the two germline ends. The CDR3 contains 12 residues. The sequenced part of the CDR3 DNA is TGTGCAAGCAGCTTTTGGGCGTATGAACAGTAC. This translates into CASSFWAYEQY. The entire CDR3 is CASSFWAYEQYF.

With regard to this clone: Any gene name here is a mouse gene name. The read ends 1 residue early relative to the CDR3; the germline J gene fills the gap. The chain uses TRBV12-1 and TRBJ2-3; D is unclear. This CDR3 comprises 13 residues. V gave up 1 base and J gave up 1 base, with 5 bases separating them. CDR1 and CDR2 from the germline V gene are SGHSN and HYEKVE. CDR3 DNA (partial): TGTGCCAGCTCTCTTTGGGGTGCAGAAACGCTGTAT. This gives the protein CASSLWGAETLY. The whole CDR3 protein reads CASSLWGAETLYF.

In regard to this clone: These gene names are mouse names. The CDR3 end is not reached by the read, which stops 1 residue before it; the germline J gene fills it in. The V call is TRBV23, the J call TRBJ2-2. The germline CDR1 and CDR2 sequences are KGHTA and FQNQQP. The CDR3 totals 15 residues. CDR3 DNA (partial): TGCTCCAGCAGTCAATCGTGGCTAAACACCGGGCAGCTCTAC. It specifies CSSSQSWLNTGQLY. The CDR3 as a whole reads CSSSQSWLNTGQLYF.

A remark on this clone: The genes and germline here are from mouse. CDR3 protein: CSSSQDRGGQNTLYF. The covered CDR3 bases are TGCTCCAGCAGTCAAGACAGGGGAGGTCAAAACACCTTGTAC. The chain combines TRBV23 with TRBJ2-4; the table's D gene call, TRBD1, was not cross checked with the DNA. Read data end 1 residue before the CDR3 end; the end is taken from the germline J gene. In germline, CDR1 is KGHTA, CDR2 FQNQQP. The CDR3 extends over 15 amino acids.

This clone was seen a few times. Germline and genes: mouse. The sequenced CDR3 bases are TGTGCCAGCAGTCTGTCCCGGGAGACCGGGCAGCTCTAC. Protein product: CASSLSRETGQLY. The whole CDR3 is CASSLSRETGQLYF. V gene TRBV26 combines with J gene TRBJ2-2, with D uncertain. Read data end 1 residue before the CDR3 end; the end is taken from the germline J gene. This CDR3 is built from 14 residues. Per germline, CDR1 KGHPV and CDR2 FQNQEV (reference sequence). V was pared by 0 bases and J by 5 bases, with 7 bases between.

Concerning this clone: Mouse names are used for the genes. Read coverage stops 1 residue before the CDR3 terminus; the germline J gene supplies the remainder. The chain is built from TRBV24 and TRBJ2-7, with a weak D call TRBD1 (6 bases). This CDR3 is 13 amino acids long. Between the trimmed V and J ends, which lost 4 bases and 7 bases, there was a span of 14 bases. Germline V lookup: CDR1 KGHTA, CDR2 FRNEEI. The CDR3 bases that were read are TGTGCCAGCAGTCGGGGGACAAGCGGAGAACAGTAC. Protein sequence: CASSRGTSGEQY. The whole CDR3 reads CASSRGTSGEQYF.

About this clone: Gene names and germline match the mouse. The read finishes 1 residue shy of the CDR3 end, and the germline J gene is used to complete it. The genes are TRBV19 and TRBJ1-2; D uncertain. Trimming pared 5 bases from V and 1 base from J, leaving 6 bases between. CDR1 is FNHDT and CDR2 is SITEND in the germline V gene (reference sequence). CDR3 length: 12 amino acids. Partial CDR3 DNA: TGTGCCAGCAGACAAATAAACTCCGACTACACC. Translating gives CASRQINSDYT. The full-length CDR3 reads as CASRQINSDYTF.

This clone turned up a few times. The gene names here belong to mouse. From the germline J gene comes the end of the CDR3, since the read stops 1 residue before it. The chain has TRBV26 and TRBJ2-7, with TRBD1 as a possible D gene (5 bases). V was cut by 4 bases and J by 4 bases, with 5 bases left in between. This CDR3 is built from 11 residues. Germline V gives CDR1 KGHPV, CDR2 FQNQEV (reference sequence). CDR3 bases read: TGTGCCAGCAGTCGACAGTATGAACAGTAC. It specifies CASSRQYEQY. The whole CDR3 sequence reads CASSRQYEQYF.

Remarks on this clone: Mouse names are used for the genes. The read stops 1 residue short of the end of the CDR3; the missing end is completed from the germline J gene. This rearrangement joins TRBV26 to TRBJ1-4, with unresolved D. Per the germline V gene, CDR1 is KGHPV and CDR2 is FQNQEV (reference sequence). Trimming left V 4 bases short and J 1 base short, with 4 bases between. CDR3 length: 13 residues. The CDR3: CASSPSSNERLFF. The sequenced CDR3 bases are TGTGCCAGCAGTCCCAGTTCCAACGAAAGATTATTT.

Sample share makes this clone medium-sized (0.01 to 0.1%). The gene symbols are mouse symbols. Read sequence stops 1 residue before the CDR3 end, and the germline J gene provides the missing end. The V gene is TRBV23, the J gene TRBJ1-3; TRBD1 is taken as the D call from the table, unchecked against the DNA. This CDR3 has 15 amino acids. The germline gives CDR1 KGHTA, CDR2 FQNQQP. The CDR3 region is CSSSPGTNSGNTLYF. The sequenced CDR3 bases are TGCTCCAGCAGTCCCGGGACAAATTCTGGAAATACGCTCTAT.

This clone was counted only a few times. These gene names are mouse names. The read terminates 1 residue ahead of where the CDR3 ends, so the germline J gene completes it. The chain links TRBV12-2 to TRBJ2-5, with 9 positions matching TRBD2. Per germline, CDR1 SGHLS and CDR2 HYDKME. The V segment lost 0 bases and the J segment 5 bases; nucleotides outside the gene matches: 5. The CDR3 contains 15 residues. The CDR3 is CASSLEGTGIDTQYF. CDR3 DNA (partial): TGTGCCAGCTCTCTCGAGGGGACTGGGATAGACACCCAGTAC.